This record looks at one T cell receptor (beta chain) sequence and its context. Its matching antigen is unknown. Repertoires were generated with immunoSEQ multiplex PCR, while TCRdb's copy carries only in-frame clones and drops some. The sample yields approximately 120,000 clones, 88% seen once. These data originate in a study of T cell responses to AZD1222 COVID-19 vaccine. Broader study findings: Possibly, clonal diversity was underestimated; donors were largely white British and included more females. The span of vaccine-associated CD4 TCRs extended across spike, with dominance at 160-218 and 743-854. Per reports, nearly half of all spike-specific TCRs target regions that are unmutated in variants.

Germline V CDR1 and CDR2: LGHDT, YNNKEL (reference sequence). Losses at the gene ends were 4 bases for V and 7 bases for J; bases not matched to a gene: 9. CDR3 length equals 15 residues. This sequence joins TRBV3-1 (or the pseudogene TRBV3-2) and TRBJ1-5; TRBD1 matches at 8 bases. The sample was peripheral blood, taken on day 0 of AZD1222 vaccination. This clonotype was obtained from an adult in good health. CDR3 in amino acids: CASSRGQGGSQPQHF. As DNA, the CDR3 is TGTGCCAGCAGCCGTGGACAGGGTGGATCCCAGCCCCAGCATTTT.